A selection of T cell receptor beta chains follows, all from one sample in a study of blood T cell repertoires in COVID-19. Sequencing used immunoSEQ multiplex PCR; TCRdb keeps in-frame clones, though not all of them. Of around 150,000 clones listed, around 80% are singletons. Sequenced material: PBMCs or T cells enriched from blood (not recorded which). These receptors all come from a man aged 40-55 years who had recovered from COVID-19. Both conserved end residues are part of each CDR3. The D gene is left open where the match is weak. Clone size is not always given. Where it is, it says once, few, many or a class for expanded clones.

TRBD1	-	TRBV5-6	TRBJ1-6	CASSKQGLDSPLHF	TGTGCCAGCAGTAAACAGGGGTTGGATTCACCCCTCCACTTT
TRBD1	-	TRBV4-1	TRBJ1-5	CASSQDHTGAQPQHF	TGCGCCAGCAGCCAAGACCATACAGGGGCTCAGCCCCAGCATTTT
TRBD1	-	TRBV24-1	TRBJ2-5	CATSETGTVRETQYF	TGTGCCACCAGTGAGACCGGGACAGTCCGGGAGACCCAGTACTTC
-	-	TRBV7-9	TRBJ1-1	CASTPVTEAFF	TGTGCCAGCACTCCTGTGACTGAAGCTTTCTTT
TRBD2	-	TRBV6-2/TRBV6-3	TRBJ2-1	CASSYLSGGATYNEQFF	TGTGCCAGCAGTTACCTTAGCGGGGGGGCAACATACAATGAGCAGTTCTTC
-	once	TRBV2	TRBJ1-6	CASSVAQTPLHF	TGTGCCAGCAGTGTGGCTCAAACACCCCTCCACTTT
-	-	TRBV9	TRBJ2-5	CASSVMWGLGRETQYF	TGTGCCAGCAGCGTAATGTGGGGGCTTGGAAGGGAGACCCAGTACTTC
-	-	TRBV3-1/TRBV3-2	TRBJ1-2	CASNSGLSGYTF	TGTGCCAGCAATTCAGGGCTTAGTGGCTACACCTTC
TRBD1	-	TRBV30	TRBJ1-2	CAWMGQGVDYGYTF	TGTGCCTGGATGGGACAGGGGGTTGACTATGGCTACACCTTC
-	-	TRBV5-6	TRBJ1-3	CASSLVRSSGNTIYF	TGTGCCAGCAGCTTGGTGAGGTCGTCTGGAAACACCATATATTTT
TRBD2	few	TRBV11-2	TRBJ2-2	CASSSGLAGAANTGELFF	TGTGCCAGCAGCTCTGGACTAGCGGGGGCCGCGAACACCGGGGAGCTGTTTTTT
TRBD2	-	TRBV13	TRBJ2-3	CASSLASGGTSTDTQYF	TGTGCCAGCAGCTTGGCTAGCGGGGGGACTAGCACAGATACGCAGTATTTT
TRBD1	-	TRBV24-1	TRBJ1-5	CATGDSSNQPQHF	TGTGCCACCGGGGACAGTAGCAATCAGCCCCAGCATTTT
TRBD2	-	TRBV4-2	TRBJ2-2	CASSSGLAKNTGELFF	TGTGCCAGCAGCTCTGGACTAGCGAAGAACACCGGGGAGCTGTTTTTT
TRBD1	-	TRBV2	TRBJ1-4	CASSDTGTGGVNEEKLFF	TGTGCCAGCAGTGATACCGGGACAGGGGGCGTTAATGAAGAAAAACTGTTTTTT
TRBD1	few	TRBV6-5	TRBJ1-4	CASRARGLNEKLFF	TGTGCCAGCAGGGCCAGGGGGCTTAATGAAAAACTGTTTTTT
TRBD1	-	TRBV24-1	TRBJ2-5	CATSDGPLTGSETQYF	TGTGCCACCAGTGACGGACCCCTGACAGGGAGCGAGACCCAGTACTTC
-	few	TRBV9	TRBJ1-6	CASSAEGGSPLHF	TGTGCCAGCAGCGCCGAGGGAGGGTCACCCCTCCACTTT
-	few	TRBV6-4	TRBJ1-1	CASSPRRMGVGSTEAFF	TGTGCCAGCAGTCCCCGTCGGATGGGGGTCGGGAGCACTGAAGCTTTCTTT
TRBD2	-	TRBV2	TRBJ2-5	CASSFRGGETQYF	TGTGCCAGCTCATTTCGGGGGGGTGAGACCCAGTACTTC
-	-	TRBV6-5	TRBJ1-1	CASSPGFMNTEAFF	TGTGCCAGCAGCCCAGGGTTCATGAACACTGAAGCTTTCTTT
-	-	TRBV9	TRBJ1-1	CASSNRVNTEAFF	TGTGCCAGCAGTAACAGGGTGAACACTGAAGCTTTCTTT
TRBD1	many	TRBV30	TRBJ1-6	CAWNLGQINSPLHF	TGTGCCTGGAACCTGGGACAGATTAATTCACCCCTCCACTTT
-	-	TRBV11-2	TRBJ2-5	CASSLVTGGRETQYF	TGTGCCAGCAGCTTAGTGACAGGCGGTCGGGAGACCCAGTACTTC
TRBD1	-	TRBV7-6	TRBJ1-3	CASSSGGPPGNTIYF	TGTGCCAGCAGCTCAGGGGGACCCCCCGGAAACACCATATATTTT
-	-	TRBV23-1	TRBJ1-5	CASSQGTSNQPQHF	TGCGCCAGCAGTCAGGGGACAAGCAATCAGCCCCAGCATTTT
-	-	TRBV21-1	TRBJ2-5	CASSLKRRQSGETQYF	TGTGCCAGCAGCCTTAAAAGGAGACAGAGTGGGGAGACCCAGTACTTC
-	-	TRBV9	TRBJ2-2	CASSVETGTGELFF	TGTGCCAGCAGCGTTGAAACAGGGACCGGGGAGCTGTTTTTT
-	-	TRBV5-8	TRBJ2-3	CASRYPGRGLSDTQYF	TGTGCCAGCCGATACCCTGGGCGGGGGCTATCGGATACGCAGTATTTT
-	-	TRBV7-2	TRBJ2-7	CASSLGTGGGYEQYF	TGTGCCAGCAGCCTGGGGACGGGGGGCGGCTACGAGCAGTACTTC
-	-	TRBV7-9	TRBJ2-2	CASSLGLFGELFF	TGTGCCAGCAGCTTAGGACTATTCGGGGAGCTGTTTTTT
TRBD1	-	TRBV14	TRBJ1-3	CASSIGTAGSGNTIYF	TGTGCCAGCAGCATCGGGACAGCAGGATCGGGAAACACCATATATTTT
-	-	TRBV19	TRBJ1-4	CASSPPGGRGEKLFF	TGTGCCAGTAGTCCCCCCGGGGGTCGTGGTGAAAAACTGTTTTTT
-	-	TRBV6-5	TRBJ1-2	CASIAGAVGYGYTF	TGTGCCAGCATTGCGGGTGCCGTTGGCTATGGCTACACCTTC
-	few	TRBV7-8	TRBJ1-2	CASSLTDGVNLRIF	TGTGCCAGCAGCTTGACGGACGGGGTGAACCTTCGGATCTTC
-	-	TRBV30	TRBJ2-6	CAWSRGGTGANVLTF	TGTGCCTGGAGTCGTGGCGGGACTGGGGCCAACGTCCTGACTTTC
-	-	TRBV12-5	TRBJ1-3	CASGLVAPSGNTIYF	TGTGCTAGTGGTTTGGTGGCTCCCTCTGGAAACACCATATATTTT
-	-	TRBV6-6	TRBJ2-1	CASSYRYNEQFF	TGTGCCAGCAGTTATCGCTACAATGAGCAGTTCTTC
-	few	TRBV3-1/TRBV3-2	TRBJ1-2	CASSQELGTTNYGYTF	TGTGCCAGCAGCCAAGAGCTCGGGACAACTAACTATGGCTACACCTTC
-	-	TRBV18	TRBJ2-2	CASSPRFANTGELFF	TGTGCCAGCTCACCGAGGTTCGCGAACACCGGGGAGCTGTTTTTT
-	-	TRBV6-5	TRBJ1-2	CASTGGYGYTF	TGTGCCAGCACCGGCGGCTATGGCTACACCTTC
TRBD1	-	TRBV5-1	TRBJ2-7	CASSWTGQGEQYF	TGCGCCAGCAGCTGGACAGGTCAGGGGGAGCAGTACTTC
TRBD1	-	TRBV30	TRBJ1-4	CAWRGGSATNEKLFF	TGTGCCTGGAGAGGGGGCAGTGCAACTAATGAAAAACTGTTTTTT
-	once	TRBV5-1	TRBJ1-2	CASRTQVGATNYGYTF	TGCGCCAGCAGGACACAGGTTGGCGCAACTAACTATGGCTACACCTTC
-	-	TRBV7-2	TRBJ2-5	CATSGTFLETQYF	TGTGCCACCTCCGGGACATTTCTAGAGACCCAGTACTTC